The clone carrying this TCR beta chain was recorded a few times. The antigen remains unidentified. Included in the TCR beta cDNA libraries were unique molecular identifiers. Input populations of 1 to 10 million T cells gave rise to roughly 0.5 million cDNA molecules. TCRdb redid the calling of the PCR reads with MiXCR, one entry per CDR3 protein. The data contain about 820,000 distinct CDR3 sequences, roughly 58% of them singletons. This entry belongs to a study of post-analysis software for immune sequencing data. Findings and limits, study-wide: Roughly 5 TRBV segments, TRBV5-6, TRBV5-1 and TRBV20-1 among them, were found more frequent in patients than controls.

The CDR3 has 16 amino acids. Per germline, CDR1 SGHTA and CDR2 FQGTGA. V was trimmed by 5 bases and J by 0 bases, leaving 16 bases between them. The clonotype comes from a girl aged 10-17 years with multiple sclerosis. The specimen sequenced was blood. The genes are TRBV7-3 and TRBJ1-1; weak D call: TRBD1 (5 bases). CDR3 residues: CASSPTGARVNTEAFF. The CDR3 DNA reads TGTGCCAGCAGCCCCACAGGTGCCAGGGTGAACACTGAAGCTTTCTTT.